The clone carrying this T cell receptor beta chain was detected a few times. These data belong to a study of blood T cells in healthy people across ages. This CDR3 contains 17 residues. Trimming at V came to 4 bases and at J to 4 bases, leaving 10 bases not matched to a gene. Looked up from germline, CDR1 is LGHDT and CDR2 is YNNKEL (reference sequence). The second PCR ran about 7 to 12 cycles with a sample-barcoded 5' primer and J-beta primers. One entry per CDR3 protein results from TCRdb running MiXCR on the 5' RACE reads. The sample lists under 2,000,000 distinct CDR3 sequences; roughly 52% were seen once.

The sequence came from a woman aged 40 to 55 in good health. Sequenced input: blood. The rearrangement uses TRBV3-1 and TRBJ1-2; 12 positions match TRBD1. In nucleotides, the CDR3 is TGTGCCAGCAGCCTCTGGGGACAGGGGGCAAAACTCTATGGCTACACCTTC. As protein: CASSLWGQGAKLYGYTF.